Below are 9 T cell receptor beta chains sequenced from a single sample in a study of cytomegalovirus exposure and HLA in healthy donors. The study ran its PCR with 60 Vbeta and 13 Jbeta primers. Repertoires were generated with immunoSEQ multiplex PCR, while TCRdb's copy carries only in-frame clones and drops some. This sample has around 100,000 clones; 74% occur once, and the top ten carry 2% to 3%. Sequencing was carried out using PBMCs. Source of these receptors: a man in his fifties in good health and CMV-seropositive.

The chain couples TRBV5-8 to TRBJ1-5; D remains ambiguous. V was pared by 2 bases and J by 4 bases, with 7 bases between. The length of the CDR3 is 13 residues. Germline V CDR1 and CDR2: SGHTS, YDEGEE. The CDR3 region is CASSLFTNQPQHF. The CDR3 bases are TGTGCCAGCAGCTTATTCACTAATCAGCCCCAGCATTTT.

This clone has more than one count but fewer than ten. The CDR3 is CASSGPGIGGGLGNTIYF. DNA of the CDR3: TGTGCCAGCAGCGGCCCAGGGATCGGGGGGGGTCTTGGAAACACCATATATTTT. This chain connects TRBV2 to TRBJ1-3; TRBD1 might be the D (5 bases). The CDR3 has 18 amino acids. V dropped 6 bases and J dropped 3 bases, with 24 bases sitting between them. The germline V gene has CDR1 SNHLY and CDR2 FYNNEI.

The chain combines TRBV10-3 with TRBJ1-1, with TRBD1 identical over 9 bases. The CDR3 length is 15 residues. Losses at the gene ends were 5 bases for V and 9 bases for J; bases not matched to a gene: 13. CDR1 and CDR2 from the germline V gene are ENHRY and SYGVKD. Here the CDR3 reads CAISSDRGSGQQAFF. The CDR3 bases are TGTGCCATCAGTAGCGACAGGGGGAGTGGGCAACAAGCTTTCTTT.

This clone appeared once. The CDR3 DNA follows: TGTGCCAGCAGCGGGAGGGCATTACAGGGGCACATTACCTTTAATATGAACACTGAAGCTTTCTTT. This codes for CASSGRALQGHITFNMNTEAFF. The chain carries TRBV9 and TRBJ1-1; 7 positions match TRBD1. CDR3 length: 22 residues. Germline CDR1 reads SGDLS; CDR2 reads YYNGEE. V gave up 3 bases and J gave up 0 bases; unmatched junction bases: 26.

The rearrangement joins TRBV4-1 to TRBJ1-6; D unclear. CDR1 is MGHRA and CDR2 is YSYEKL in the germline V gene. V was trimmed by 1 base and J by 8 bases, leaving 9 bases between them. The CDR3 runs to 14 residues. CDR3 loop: CASSQGLKYSPLHF. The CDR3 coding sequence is TGCGCCAGCAGCCAAGGACTGAAGTATTCACCCCTCCACTTT.

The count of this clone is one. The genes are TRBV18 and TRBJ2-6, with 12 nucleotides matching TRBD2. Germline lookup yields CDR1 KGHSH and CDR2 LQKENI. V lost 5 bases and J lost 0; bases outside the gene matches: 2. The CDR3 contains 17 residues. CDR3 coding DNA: TGTGCCAGCTCAACGACTAGCGGGGGCTCTGGGGCCAACGTCCTGACTTTC. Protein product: CASSTTSGGSGANVLTF.

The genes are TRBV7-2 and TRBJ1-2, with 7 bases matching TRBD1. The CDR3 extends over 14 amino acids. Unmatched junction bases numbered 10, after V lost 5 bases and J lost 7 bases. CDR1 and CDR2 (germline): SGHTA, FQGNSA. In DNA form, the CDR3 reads TGTGCCAGCAGCAGACCACAGGGGAGCTCTGGCTACACCTTC. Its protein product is CASSRPQGSSGYTF.

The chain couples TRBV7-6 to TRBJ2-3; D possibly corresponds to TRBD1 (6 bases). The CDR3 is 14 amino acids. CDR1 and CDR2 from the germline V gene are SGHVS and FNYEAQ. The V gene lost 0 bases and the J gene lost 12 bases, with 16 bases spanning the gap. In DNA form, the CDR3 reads TGTGCCAGCAGCTTAGCCGGTGTACAGGGAATCCAGTATTTT. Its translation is CASSLAGVQGIQYF.

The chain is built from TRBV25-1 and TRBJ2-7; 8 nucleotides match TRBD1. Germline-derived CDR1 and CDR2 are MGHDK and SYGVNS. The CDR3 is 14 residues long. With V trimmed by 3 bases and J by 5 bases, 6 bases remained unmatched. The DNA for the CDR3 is TGTGCCAGCAGTGACCCTGGACAGGGCCACGAGCAGTACTTC. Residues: CASSDPGQGHEQYF.